Shown below are 21 T cell receptor beta chains from a single sample sequenced in a study of blood T cell repertoires in COVID-19. The protocol was immunoSEQ multiplex PCR, while the TCRdb copy is restricted to in-frame clones and leaves out a portion. Altogether around 280,000 clones are present, around 90% being singletons, with the ten largest covering 1% to 1.5%. The sequencing input was peripheral blood. The origin of the receptors is a man aged 70-80 years with acute or convalescent COVID-19.

This clone was seen more than once but under ten times. The rearrangement joins TRBV19 to TRBJ2-6; TRBD2 might be the D (6 bases). The V end was cut by 7 bases, the J end by 3 bases, with 10 bases between. CDR1 and CDR2 (germline): LNHDA, SQIVND (reference sequence). This CDR3 region has 14 residues. The CDR3 DNA reads as TGTGCCAGTACGTTGCGGGGTGGGGCCAACGTCCTGACTTTC. Protein product: CASTLRGGANVLTF.

The genes are TRBV5-4 and TRBJ2-3; 9 bases line up with TRBD2. The CDR3 spans 16 residues. The germline V gene encodes CDR1 SGHNT and CDR2 YYREEE (reference sequence). Losses at the gene ends were 4 bases for V and 0 bases for J; bases not matched to a gene: 6. CDR3 in amino acids: CASSVPSGTSTDTQYF. Here the CDR3 DNA reads TGTGCCAGCAGCGTGCCTAGCGGGACTAGCACAGATACGCAGTATTTT.

This chain joins TRBV2 and TRBJ1-1, with D uncertain. The CDR3 spans 15 residues. Germline V gives CDR1 SNHLY, CDR2 FYNNEI. Trimming shortened V by 4 bases and J by 3 bases, and 15 bases separated the two germline ends. The CDR3 sequence is CASSALTPRYTEAFF. In DNA, the CDR3 is TGTGCCAGCAGTGCGTTGACCCCGAGGTACACTGAAGCTTTCTTT.

The CDR3 loop reads CASSARTGTISGANVLTF. CDR3 DNA sequence: TGTGCCAGCAGCGCTCGGACAGGGACCATCTCTGGGGCCAACGTCCTGACTTTC. V usage is TRBV9 and J usage is TRBJ2-6, with 8 bases that match TRBD1. The CDR3 spans 18 residues. Per germline, CDR1 SGDLS and CDR2 YYNGEE. Germline trimming cut 3 bases from V and 0 bases from J; bases unmatched to any gene: 8.

The chain has TRBV7-2 and TRBJ1-6; tentatively, D is TRBD1 (6 bases). The CDR3 is made up of 15 amino acids. V was trimmed by 3 bases and J by 3 bases, leaving 9 bases between them. Per the germline V gene, CDR1 is SGHTA and CDR2 is FQGNSA. The CDR3 loop reads CASSFETGYNSPLHF. The CDR3 DNA sequence: TGTGCCAGCAGCTTCGAGACAGGCTATAATTCACCCCTCCACTTT. Based on the CDR3 plus reference TRBV7-2 and TRBJ1-6, the full variable domain is GAGVSQSPSNKVTEKGKDVELRCDPISGHTALYWYRQSLGQGLEFLIYFQGNSAPDKSGLPSDRFSAERTGGSVSTLTIQRTQQEDSAVYLCASSFETGYNSPLHFGNGTRLTVT.

The CDR3 sequence is CASSLWQETNYGYTF. The CDR3 coding sequence is TGTGCCAGCAGTTTATGGCAGGAAACTAACTATGGCTACACCTTC. The rearrangement uses TRBV28 and TRBJ1-2; no reliable D call. The CDR3 totals 15 residues. Germline V gives CDR1 MDHEN, CDR2 SYDVKM. Trimming took 0 bases from V and 0 from J, leaving 8 bases between them.

This clone was detected once. The chain couples TRBV3-1 (or the pseudogene TRBV3-2) to TRBJ2-1; D remains ambiguous. V lost 5 bases and J lost 4, with 9 bases in between. This CDR3 spans 13 amino acids. Germline CDR1 reads LGHDT; CDR2 reads YNNKEL (reference sequence). The CDR3 DNA is TGTGCCAGCAGCGCCCGAGAGTACAATGAGCAGTTCTTC. This codes for CASSAREYNEQFF.

This clone was detected only once. The V call is TRBV20-1, the J call TRBJ2-3; 10 bases agree with TRBD1. CDR3 size: 14 residues. The germline V gene has CDR1 DFQATT and CDR2 SNEGSKA (reference sequence). Losses at the gene ends were 3 bases for V and 5 bases for J; bases not matched to a gene: 5. In DNA, the CDR3 is TGCAGTGCTAGTCTAGGGACAGGGGTAGATACGCAGTATTTT. Residues: CSASLGTGVDTQYF.

This sequence joins TRBV30 and TRBJ1-6; 8 nucleotides align to TRBD1. The CDR3 loop spans 16 amino acids. V dropped 1 base and J dropped 4; count of bases not matched to a gene: 6. Germline CDR1 reads GTSNPN; CDR2 reads SVGIG (reference sequence). CDR3 residues: CAWSAPRQGYNSPLHF. DNA of the CDR3: TGTGCCTGGAGTGCCCCTCGACAGGGGTATAATTCACCCCTCCACTTT.

V usage is TRBV2 and J usage is TRBJ2-3; 7 bases line up with TRBD2. The CDR3 contains 13 residues. Germline-derived CDR1 and CDR2 are SNHLY and FYNNEI. Unmatched junction bases numbered 2, after V lost 7 bases and J lost 1 base. The CDR3: CASKAGGTDTQYF. CDR3 DNA sequence: TGTGCCAGCAAGGCGGGGGGCACAGATACGCAGTATTTT.

A single count supports this clone. The genes are TRBV18 and TRBJ2-7, with D possibly being TRBD1 (5 bases). Germline CDR1 is KGHSH and CDR2 is LQKENI. The length of the CDR3 is 14 residues. Trimming removed 3 bases from V and 0 bases from J, with 9 bases in between. The CDR3 DNA sequence: TGTGCCAGCTCACCGACAGCGAGCTCCTACGAGCAGTACTTC. Its translation: CASSPTASSYEQYF.

This chain joins TRBV19 and TRBJ1-1, with D unresolved. V was shortened by 8 bases and J by 3 bases, with 13 bases between the two germline ends. This CDR3 has 13 residues. Germline CDR1 reads LNHDA; CDR2 reads SQIVND (reference sequence). The DNA of the CDR3 is TGTGCCAGTTCGGAGGTAACGGACACTGAAGCTTTCTTT. It yields the protein CASSEVTDTEAFF.

The genes are TRBV5-1 and TRBJ1-1; D not resolved. Germline V CDR1 and CDR2: SGHRS, YFSETQ. The CDR3 has 14 amino acids. V lost 0 bases and J 0 bases, leaving 6 bases between the germline ends. The CDR3 loop is CASSLEQMNTEAFF. The CDR3 coding sequence is TGCGCCAGCAGCTTGGAGCAAATGAACACTGAAGCTTTCTTT.

This clone was observed a few times. The V and J genes are TRBV7-8 and TRBJ1-5; D might be TRBD1 (5 bases). The V end was cut by 3 bases, the J end by 6 bases, with 15 bases between. CDR3 size: 15 residues. CDR1 and CDR2 (germline): SGHVS, FQNEAQ. CDR3 in amino acids: CASSFSVRVGQPQHF. CDR3 bases: TGTGCCAGCAGCTTTTCGGTCAGGGTTGGTCAGCCCCAGCATTTT.

Written as DNA, the CDR3 is TGTGCCAGCCTGAGACAGGTTATGGACATTCAGTACTTC. Translation: CASLRQVMDIQYF. The chain employs TRBV2 and TRBJ2-4; weak D call: TRBD1 (6 bases). With 8 bases removed from V and 8 bases from J, the gap between germline ends came to 16 bases. Germline V lookup: CDR1 SNHLY, CDR2 FYNNEI. The CDR3 sequence is 13 residues long.

The rearrangement joins TRBV2 to TRBJ2-2; the D gene is possibly TRBD2 (5 bases). The CDR3 spans 14 residues. The V gene lost 5 bases and the J gene lost 4 bases, with 11 bases spanning the gap. CDR1 and CDR2 (germline): SNHLY, FYNNEI. CDR3 nucleotides: TGTGCCAGCAGTTGGGAGTACGGCACCGGGGAGCTGTTTTTT. Its protein is CASSWEYGTGELFF.

This CDR3 is CASTKPQGGYEQYF. CDR3 sequence (DNA): TGTGCCAGCACCAAGCCCCAGGGTGGGTACGAGCAGTACTTC. The chain has TRBV6-5 and TRBJ2-7; tentative D call: TRBD1 (5 bases). Trimming shortened V by 7 bases and J by 4 bases, and 17 bases separated the two germline ends. This CDR3 is built from 14 residues. Looked up from germline, CDR1 is MNHEY and CDR2 is SVGAGI.

The J gene is TRBJ2-2, the V gene TRBV7-8, with D possibly being TRBD2 (6 bases). The length of the CDR3 is 14 residues. Trimming pared 2 bases from V and 7 bases from J, leaving 11 bases between. CDR1 SGHVS and CDR2 FQNEAQ come from the germline V gene. In DNA, the CDR3 is TGTGCCAGCAGCTTAAGATGGGAGGTCGGGGAGCTGTTTTTT. This sequence encodes CASSLRWEVGELFF.

The chain combines TRBV19 with TRBJ2-7, with D unclear. The CDR3 covers 13 residues. Trimming shortened V by 3 bases and J by 6 bases, and 12 bases separated the two germline ends. Germline assignment: CDR1 LNHDA and CDR2 SQIVND (reference sequence). CDR3 sequence reads: CASSMNLQTEQYF. The CDR3 nucleotides read TGTGCCAGTAGTATGAATTTACAAACCGAGCAGTACTTC.

The chain employs TRBV5-1 and TRBJ1-4, with D perhaps matching TRBD1 (6 bases). V lost 0 bases and J lost 6, with 9 bases in between. The CDR3 totals 14 residues. CDR1 and CDR2 from the germline V gene are SGHRS and YFSETQ. The CDR3 sequence is CASSLGNRDEKLFF. In nucleotides, the CDR3 is TGCGCCAGCAGCTTGGGGAACAGGGATGAAAAACTGTTTTTT.

V is TRBV7-2 and J is TRBJ2-1; tentatively, D is TRBD2 (7 bases). Looked up from germline, CDR1 is SGHTA and CDR2 is FQGNSA. The CDR3 contains 16 residues. Trimming stripped 6 bases from V and 2 bases from J, with 17 bases between. As DNA, the CDR3 is TGTGCCAGCAGTCCCCTTGGGGGGGCTACCTACAATGAGCAGTTCTTC. Its protein is CASSPLGGATYNEQFF.